Listed below are T cell receptor beta chains from one sample, sequenced in a study of human T cells and chemical hapten exposure. In TCRdb, the RACE reads were re-called with MiXCR into one record per CDR3 protein. The table lists approximately 88,000 distinct CDR3 sequences, 10% to 15% of them singletons. The sequenced sample was whole blood, obtained in connection with sensitization to the hapten diphenylcyclopropenone (DPC). These receptors originate from a woman aged 45-60 years with alopecia areata. Some clones in this sample may be carry-over from other donors' samples. The CDR3 runs from the conserved cysteine through the conserved F or W. Fields, in order: clone size, J gene, D gene, V gene, CDR3 DNA, CDR3 protein. A D gene is named only where the DNA matches it firmly. Clone size is shown for a subset of rows, as once, few, many or a class of expanded clone.

.,TRBJ2-7,.,TRBV10-3,TGTGCCATCAGTGAGTCGAAGCAGCTCTCCTACGAGCAGTACTTC,CAISESKQLSYEQYF
few,TRBJ1-2,TRBD1,TRBV19,TGTGCCAGTACCCAGACAGGGAACTATGGCTACACCTTC,CASTQTGNYGYTF
few,TRBJ1-1,TRBD1,TRBV9,TGTGCCAGCAGCCCAAGGACAGGTACCCCTGAAGCTTTCTTT,CASSPRTGTPEAFF
.,TRBJ2-1,.,TRBV29-1,TGCAGCGTTTGGGGGGCCCTCAATGAGCAGTTCTTC,CSVWGALNEQFF
.,TRBJ1-5,TRBD1,TRBV29-1,TGCAGCGTTGGACAGGGTGGGGATCAGCCCCAGCATTTT,CSVGQGGDQPQHF
.,TRBJ2-7,.,TRBV6-1,TGTGCCAGCAGTGAATTATCCTCGGGGGACGAGCAGTACTTC,CASSELSSGDEQYF
many,TRBJ1-1,.,TRBV3-1,TGTGCCAGCAGCCAAGTTTTAGTAGGGGGGCTGGACACTGAAGCTTTCTTT,CASSQVLVGGLDTEAFF
few,TRBJ1-6,.,TRBV18,TGTGCCAGCTCACCTAGGGCAGGTCGAGGGGATAATTCACCCCTCCACTTT,CASSPRAGRGDNSPLHF
.,TRBJ2-5,TRBD2,TRBV20-1,TGCAGTGCTAGAGATGGGCTAGCGGGAGTAGAGACCCAGTACTTC,CSARDGLAGVETQYF
many,TRBJ2-3,.,TRBV7-9,TGTGCCAGCAGCTTATCCGAGAGTCTGGCCACAGATACGCAGTATTTT,CASSLSESLATDTQYF
few,TRBJ1-2,.,TRBV12-3/TRBV12-4,TGTGCCAGCAGTCCCCCGTCATACGGCCTGCTTAACTATGGCTACACCTTC,CASSPPSYGLLNYGYTF
few,TRBJ2-7,TRBD1,TRBV3-1,TGTGCCAGCAGCTCTTCGGGGACAGGAGCCTTCGAGCAGTACTTC,CASSSSGTGAFEQYF
.,TRBJ1-1,TRBD1,TRBV28,TGTGCCAGCACGACAGGGACCCAGAACACTGAAGCTTTCTTT,CASTTGTQNTEAFF
few,TRBJ1-5,.,TRBV7-9,TGTGCCAGCACCCTTGGGGGCGATCAGCCCCAGCATTTT,CASTLGGDQPQHF
many,TRBJ1-1,.,TRBV7-2,TGTGCCAGCAGCTTCACAGCGGACCCCTTTAACACTGAAGCTTTCTTT,CASSFTADPFNTEAFF
.,TRBJ2-7,TRBD2,TRBV3-1,TGTGCCAGCGGACTAGCGGGAGTCTACGAGCAGTACTTC,CASGLAGVYEQYF
few,TRBJ1-6,TRBD1,TRBV5-1,TGCGCCAGCAGCTTGGGGGACAGGAATTCACCCCTCCACTTT,CASSLGDRNSPLHF
.,TRBJ2-7,.,TRBV7-9,TGTGCCTGCAGCTTCCGGGCAGGGACCTACGAGCAGTACTTC,CACSFRAGTYEQYF
many,TRBJ2-3,TRBD2,TRBV11-2,TGTGCCAGCTCGACCTATGGGACTAGCGGGAGAACAGATACGCAGTATTTT,CASSTYGTSGRTDTQYF
.,TRBJ1-1,.,TRBV7-9,TGTGCCAGCAGCTTACAGGGCTTTGCTGAAGCTTTCTTT,CASSLQGFAEAFF
few,TRBJ2-2,.,TRBV11-2,TGTGCCAGCAGCATGGGTCGTAGCACCGGGGAGCTGTTTTTT,CASSMGRSTGELFF
.,TRBJ1-6,TRBD1,TRBV28,TGTGCCAGCAGCGCGACAGGGCCGGCCCACTTT,CASSATGPAHF
.,TRBJ2-2,.,TRBV12-3/TRBV12-4,TGTGCCAGCAGTTTCAAAATAACCGGGGAGCTGTTTTTT,CASSFKITGELFF
.,TRBJ1-1,.,TRBV6-6,TGTGCCAGCAGTTACGACAGATACACTGAAGCTTTCTTT,CASSYDRYTEAFF
few,TRBJ2-3,TRBD2,TRBV6-5,TGTGCCAGCAGTTACTATAGCGGGAGGGACGATACGCAGTATTTT,CASSYYSGRDDTQYF
many,TRBJ1-1,.,TRBV6-1,TGTGCCAGCAGTCCTCTTGGGACTGAAGCTTTCTTT,CASSPLGTEAFF
.,TRBJ2-4,.,TRBV6-6,TGTGCCAGCAGTTTATTAGCCAAAAACATTCAGTACTTC,CASSLLAKNIQYF
.,TRBJ1-4,.,TRBV7-2,TGTGCCAGCAGCTTAGGGCCCAGGGATGGAGAAAAACTGTTTTTT,CASSLGPRDGEKLFF
.,TRBJ2-7,TRBD1,TRBV28,TGTGCCAGCAGGTCAAAACCCGGGACAGTGTACGAGCAGTACTTC,CASRSKPGTVYEQYF
many,TRBJ2-1,.,TRBV20-1,TGCAGTGCTAGAGATGAGCGGGTGTCCTTTTATCAGTTCTTC,CSARDERVSFYQFF
.,TRBJ2-4,.,TRBV6-1,TGTGCCAGCAGCGATTCAGAGGTACTAGCCAAAAACATTCAGTACTTC,CASSDSEVLAKNIQYF
.,TRBJ2-3,.,TRBV4-2,TGTGCCAGCAGCCAAGGGAAGCGGACGTTCACAGATACGCAGTATTTT,CASSQGKRTFTDTQYF
many,TRBJ1-1,.,TRBV6-6,TGTGCCAGCATGACCCCCCGACAGCTGAACACTGAAGCTTTCTTT,CASMTPRQLNTEAFF
.,TRBJ2-5,.,TRBV10-1,TGCGCCAGCAGTATCCCGGGAGAGGAGACCCAGTACTTC,CASSIPGEETQYF
few,TRBJ1-5,TRBD1,TRBV2,TGTGCCAGCAGGAACAGGGGCACCAATCAGCCCCAGCATTTT,CASRNRGTNQPQHF
.,TRBJ2-1,TRBD2,TRBV6-2/TRBV6-3,TGTGCCAGCAGTTACTCCCTCCTAGCGGGAACGTTCAATGAGCAGTTCTTC,CASSYSLLAGTFNEQFF